The source of this T cell receptor beta chain is a study of early T cells in non-severe SARS-CoV-2 infection. Study as a whole: The study sequenced bulk RNA from unsorted whole blood, with chains unpaired. Study-level findings and limits: Clonotype matching in VDJdb favored anti-spike CD8 responses and did not capture private and CD4 specificities.

About this clonotype: Its specificity is unknown.

This CDR3 has 15 amino acids. Germline CDR1 ENHRY, CDR2 SYGVKD. V was pared by 7 bases and J by 9 bases, with 9 bases of the junction left unmatched. TCRdb re-derived calls from the 5' RACE reads in MiXCR, one entry per CDR3 protein. Among around 50,000 distinct CDR3 sequences, approximately 7.6% were seen once, and the ten largest hold roughly 6.2%. This sequence joins TRBV10-3 and TRBJ1-6; 10 positions match TRBD1. Source material: whole blood. This receptor was identified in an adult who was a healthcare worker with PCR-confirmed SARS-CoV-2 infection or an uninfected control (not recorded which). In DNA, the CDR3 is TGTGCCATCAAGACGGGGACAGGGGATTCTTCACCCCTCCACTTT. Amino acids: CAIKTGTGDSSPLHF.